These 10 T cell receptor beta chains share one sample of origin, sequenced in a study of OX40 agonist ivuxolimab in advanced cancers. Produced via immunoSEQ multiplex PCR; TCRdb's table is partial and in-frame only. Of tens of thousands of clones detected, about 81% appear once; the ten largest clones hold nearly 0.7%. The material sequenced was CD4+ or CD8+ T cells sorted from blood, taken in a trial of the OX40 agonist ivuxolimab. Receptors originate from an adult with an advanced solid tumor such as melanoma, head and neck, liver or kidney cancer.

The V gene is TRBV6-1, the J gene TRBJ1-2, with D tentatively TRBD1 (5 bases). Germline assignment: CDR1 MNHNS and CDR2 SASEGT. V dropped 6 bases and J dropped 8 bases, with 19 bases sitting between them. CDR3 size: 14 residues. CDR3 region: CASRTGTDLSGYTF. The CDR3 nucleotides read TGTGCCAGCAGGACCGGGACGGACCTATCCGGCTACACCTTC.

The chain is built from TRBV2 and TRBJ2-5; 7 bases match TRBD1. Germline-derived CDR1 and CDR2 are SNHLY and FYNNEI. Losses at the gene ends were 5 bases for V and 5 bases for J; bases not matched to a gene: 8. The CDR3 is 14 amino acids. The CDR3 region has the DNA TGTGCCAGCAGTAAACAGGGGTTTCAGGAGACCCAGTACTTC. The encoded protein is CASSKQGFQETQYF.

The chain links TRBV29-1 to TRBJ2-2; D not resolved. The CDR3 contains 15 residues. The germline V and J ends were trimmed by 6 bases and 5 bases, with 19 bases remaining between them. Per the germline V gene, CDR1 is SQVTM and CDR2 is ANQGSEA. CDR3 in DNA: TGCAGCGTCTCTCAAAGTGGGTCCTGGACCGGGGAGCTGTTTTTT. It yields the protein CSVSQSGSWTGELFF.

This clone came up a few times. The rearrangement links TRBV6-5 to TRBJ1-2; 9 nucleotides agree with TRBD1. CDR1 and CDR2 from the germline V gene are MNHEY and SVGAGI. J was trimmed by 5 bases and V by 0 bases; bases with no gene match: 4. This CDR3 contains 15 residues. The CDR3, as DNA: TGTGCCAGCAGTTACTCCGCGGACAGGGGATATGGCTACACCTTC. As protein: CASSYSADRGYGYTF.

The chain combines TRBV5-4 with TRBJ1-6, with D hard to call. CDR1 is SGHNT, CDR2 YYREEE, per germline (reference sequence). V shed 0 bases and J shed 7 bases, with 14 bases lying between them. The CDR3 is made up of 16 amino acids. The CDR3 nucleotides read TGTGCCAGCAGCTTGGGGGCGGGTCTTGGGAATTCACCCCTCCACTTT. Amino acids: CASSLGAGLGNSPLHF. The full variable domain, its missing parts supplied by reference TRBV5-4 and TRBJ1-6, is ETGVTQSPTHLIKTRGQQVTLRCSSQSGHNTVSWYQQALGQGPQFIFQYYREEENGRGNFPPRFSGLQFPNYSSELNVNALELDDSALYLCASSLGAGLGNSPLHFGNGTRLTVT.

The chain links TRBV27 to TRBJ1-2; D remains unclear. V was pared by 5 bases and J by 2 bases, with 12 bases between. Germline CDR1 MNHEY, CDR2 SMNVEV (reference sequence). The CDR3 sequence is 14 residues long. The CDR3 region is CASSLNGVNYGYTF. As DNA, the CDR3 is TGTGCCAGCAGTCTGAACGGGGTGAACTATGGCTACACCTTC.

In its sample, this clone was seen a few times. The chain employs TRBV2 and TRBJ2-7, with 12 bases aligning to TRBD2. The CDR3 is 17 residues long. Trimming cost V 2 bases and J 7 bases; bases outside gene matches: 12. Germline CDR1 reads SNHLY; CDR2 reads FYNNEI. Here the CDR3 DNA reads TGTGCCAGCAGTGAAAACGGCGGAGCTAGCGGGGGGGTGGAGCAGTACTTC. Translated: CASSENGGASGGVEQYF.

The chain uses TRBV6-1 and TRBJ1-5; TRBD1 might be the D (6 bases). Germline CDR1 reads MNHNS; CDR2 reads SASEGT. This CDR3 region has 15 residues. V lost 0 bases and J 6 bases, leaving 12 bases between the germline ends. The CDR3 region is CASSEAMGAGQPQHF. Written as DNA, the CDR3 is TGTGCCAGCAGTGAAGCGATGGGGGCAGGTCAGCCCCAGCATTTT.

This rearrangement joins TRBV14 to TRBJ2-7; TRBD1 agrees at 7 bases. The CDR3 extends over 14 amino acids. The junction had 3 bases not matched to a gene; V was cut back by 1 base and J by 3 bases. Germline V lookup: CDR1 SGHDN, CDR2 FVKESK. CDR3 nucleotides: TGTGCCAGCAGCCAAGTGGGGACAGTCTACGAGCAGTACTTC. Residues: CASSQVGTVYEQYF.

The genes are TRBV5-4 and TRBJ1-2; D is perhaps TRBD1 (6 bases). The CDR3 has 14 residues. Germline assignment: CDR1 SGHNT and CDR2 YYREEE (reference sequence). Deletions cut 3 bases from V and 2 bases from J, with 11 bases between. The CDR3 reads CASSYHTGNYGYTF. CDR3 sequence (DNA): TGTGCCAGCAGCTACCATACAGGGAACTATGGCTACACCTTC.